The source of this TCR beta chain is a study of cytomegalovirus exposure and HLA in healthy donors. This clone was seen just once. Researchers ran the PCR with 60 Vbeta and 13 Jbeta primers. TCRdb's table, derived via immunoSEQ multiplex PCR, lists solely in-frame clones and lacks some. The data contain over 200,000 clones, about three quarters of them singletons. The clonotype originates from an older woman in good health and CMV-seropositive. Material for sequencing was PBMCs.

The CDR3 nucleotides are TGTGCCAGCAGGACAGGGGTCGGTCAGCCCCAGCATTTT. Protein product: CASRTGVGQPQHF. The chain carries TRBV5-8 and TRBJ1-5; 8 bases are a match to TRBD1. Trimming took 5 bases from V and 6 from J; bases not matched to a gene: 4. The CDR3 consists of 13 residues. Germline assignment: CDR1 SGHTS and CDR2 YDEGEE.